This T cell receptor (beta chain) came from a study of vaccination effects on CD4 cells after COVID-19. V was clipped by 3 bases and J by 1 base, with 6 bases between them. The germline CDR1 and CDR2 sequences are MNHNS and SASEGT. The CDR3 consists of 13 residues. As regards this clone: Its antigen is unidentified.

Antigen-specific CD4+ T cells were first expanded with viral peptide pools by the ViraFEST assay and only then sequenced. At the end of around 11 days of culture, CD4+ T cells were isolated. Every participant took two doses of the BNT162b2 or mRNA-1273 vaccine. The assay was immunoSEQ multiplex PCR, and TCRdb's table has in-frame clones only and misses some. Among about 31,000 clones listed, 55% to 70% were seen once. This specimen was CD4+ T cells from PBMCs cultured with SARS-CoV-2 spike peptides, taken after COVID-19 vaccination. The clonotype originates from a human donor who received a COVID-19 vaccine. The chain combines TRBV6-1 with TRBJ1-1; no firm D call. The CDR3 DNA is TGTGCCAGCAGTGACACCAGGAACACTGAAGCTTTCTTT. This encodes CASSDTRNTEAFF.